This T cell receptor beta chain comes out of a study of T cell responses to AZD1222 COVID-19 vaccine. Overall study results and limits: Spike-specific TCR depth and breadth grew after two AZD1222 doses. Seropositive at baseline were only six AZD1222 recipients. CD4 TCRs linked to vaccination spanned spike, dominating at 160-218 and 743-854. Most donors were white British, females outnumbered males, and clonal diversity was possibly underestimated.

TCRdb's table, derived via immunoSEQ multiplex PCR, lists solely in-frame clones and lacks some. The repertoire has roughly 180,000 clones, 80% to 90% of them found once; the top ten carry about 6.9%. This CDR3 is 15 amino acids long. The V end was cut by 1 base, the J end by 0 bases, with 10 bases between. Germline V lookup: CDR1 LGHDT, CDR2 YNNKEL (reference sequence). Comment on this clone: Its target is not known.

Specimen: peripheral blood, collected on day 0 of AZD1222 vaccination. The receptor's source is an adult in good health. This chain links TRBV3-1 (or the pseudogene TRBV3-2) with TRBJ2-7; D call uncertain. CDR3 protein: CASSQGSGGSYEQYV. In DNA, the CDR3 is TGTGCCAGCAGCCAAGGAAGTGGCGGCTCCTACGAGCAGTACGTC.